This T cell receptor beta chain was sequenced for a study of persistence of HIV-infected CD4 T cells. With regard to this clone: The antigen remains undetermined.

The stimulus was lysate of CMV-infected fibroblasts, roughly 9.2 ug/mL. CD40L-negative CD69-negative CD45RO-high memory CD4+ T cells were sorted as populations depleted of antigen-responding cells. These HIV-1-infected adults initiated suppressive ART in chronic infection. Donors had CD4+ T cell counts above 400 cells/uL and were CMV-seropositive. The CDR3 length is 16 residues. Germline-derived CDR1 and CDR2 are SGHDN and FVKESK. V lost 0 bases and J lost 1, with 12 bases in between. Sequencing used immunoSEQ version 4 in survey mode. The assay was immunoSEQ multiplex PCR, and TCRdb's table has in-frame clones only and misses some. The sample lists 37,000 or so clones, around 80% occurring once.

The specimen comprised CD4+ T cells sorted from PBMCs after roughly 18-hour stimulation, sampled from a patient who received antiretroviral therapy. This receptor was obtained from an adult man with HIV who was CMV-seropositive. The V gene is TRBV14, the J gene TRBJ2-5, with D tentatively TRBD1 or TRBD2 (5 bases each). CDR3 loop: CASSQDRGNFQETQYF. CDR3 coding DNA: TGTGCCAGCAGCCAAGATCGGGGCAACTTCCAAGAGACCCAGTACTTC.